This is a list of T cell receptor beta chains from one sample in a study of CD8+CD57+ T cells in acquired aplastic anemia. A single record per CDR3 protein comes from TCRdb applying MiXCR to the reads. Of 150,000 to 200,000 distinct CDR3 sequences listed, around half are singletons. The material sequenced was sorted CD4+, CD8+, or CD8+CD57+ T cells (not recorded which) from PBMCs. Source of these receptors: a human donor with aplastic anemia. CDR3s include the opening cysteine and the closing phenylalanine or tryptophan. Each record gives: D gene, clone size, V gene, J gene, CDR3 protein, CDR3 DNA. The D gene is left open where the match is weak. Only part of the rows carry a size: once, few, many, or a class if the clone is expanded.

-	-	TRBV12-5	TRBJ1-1	CASGLKNTEAFF	TGTGCTAGTGGTTTAAAAAACACTGAAGCTTTCTTT
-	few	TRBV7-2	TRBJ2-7	CASSFSREQYF	TGTGCCAGCAGCTTTTCCCGCGAGCAGTACTTC
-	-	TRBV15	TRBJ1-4	CATSRTAAKGNEELFF	TGTGCCACCAGCAGGACAGCCGCCAAGGGTAATGAAGAACTGTTTTTT
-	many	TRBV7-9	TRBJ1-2	CASSFVQQSGYGYTF	TGTGCCAGCAGCTTTGTTCAGCAGTCAGGTTATGGCTACACCTTC
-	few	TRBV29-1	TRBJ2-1	CSVEARVGYNEQFF	TGCAGCGTTGAAGCGAGGGTTGGGTACAATGAGCAGTTCTTC
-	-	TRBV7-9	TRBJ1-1	CASSIQENTEAFF	TGTGCCAGCAGCATTCAGGAAAACACTGAAGCTTTCTTT
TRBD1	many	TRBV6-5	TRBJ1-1	CASSYATGGRNTEAFF	TGTGCCAGCAGTTACGCGACAGGGGGGCGAAACACTGAAGCTTTCTTT
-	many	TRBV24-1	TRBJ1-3	CATSDRLFGLNFHSGNTIYF	TGTGCCACCAGTGATCGCCTTTTCGGCCTGAATTTCCACTCTGGAAACACCATATATTTT
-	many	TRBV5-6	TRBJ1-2	CASSRAPASPEGYTF	TGTGCCAGCAGCCGAGCCCCGGCCTCCCCGGAGGGCTACACCTTC
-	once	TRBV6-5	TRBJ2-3	CASSYSGASDTQYF	TGTGCCAGCAGTTACTCAGGTGCTTCAGATACGCAGTATTTT
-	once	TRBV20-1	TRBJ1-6	CSPDSEPYNSPPHF	TGCAGTCCTGACAGCGAGCCCTATAATTCACCCCCCCACTTT
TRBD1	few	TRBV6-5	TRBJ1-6	CASSSGQENSPLHF	TGTGCCAGCAGTTCGGGACAGGAGAATTCACCCCTCCACTTT
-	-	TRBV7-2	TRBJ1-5	CASSSDTSVSQPQHF	TGTGCCAGCAGTTCCGACACGTCCGTGAGTCAGCCCCAGCATTTT
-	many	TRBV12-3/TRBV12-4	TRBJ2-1	CATKAPSVGEQFF	TGTGCCACCAAGGCTCCTAGCGTTGGTGAGCAGTTCTTC
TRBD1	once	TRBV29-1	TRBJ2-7	CSVEGTGAYEQYF	TGCAGCGTTGAAGGGACAGGGGCCTACGAGCAGTACTTC
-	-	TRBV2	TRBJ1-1	CASKFTGGPDTEAFF	TGTGCCAGCAAATTTACAGGCGGACCGGACACTGAAGCTTTCTTT
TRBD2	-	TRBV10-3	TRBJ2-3	CAISDPPGLAGAETDTQYF	TGTGCCATCAGTGACCCCCCGGGACTAGCGGGAGCGGAAACAGATACGCAGTATTTT